This passage covers 25 T cell receptor beta chains from one sample sequenced in a study of blood T cell repertoires in COVID-19. The method was immunoSEQ multiplex PCR; TCRdb's version includes in-frame clones alone and lacks a portion of them. The sample consists of more than 120,000 clones, approximately 88% of them appearing once. The sequenced sample consisted of peripheral blood. These receptors all come from a human donor in a cohort sampled during active COVID-19.

The chain has TRBV5-1 and TRBJ2-2; TRBD1 might be the D (5 bases). The CDR3 has 16 residues. Germline V gene sequence: CDR1 SGHRS, CDR2 YFSETQ. The germline V and J ends were trimmed by 0 bases and 0 bases, with 9 bases remaining between them. DNA for the CDR3: TGCGCCAGCAGCTTGGCCTGGGGCGCGAACACCGGGGAGCTGTTTTTT. Protein: CASSLAWGANTGELFF.

This rearrangement joins TRBV3-1 (or the pseudogene TRBV3-2) to TRBJ1-1; 7 bases fit TRBD1. The CDR3 runs to 17 residues. Germline V gene sequence: CDR1 LGHDT, CDR2 YNNKEL (reference sequence). V shed 1 base, J shed 3 bases, and the junction held 11 bases outside the gene matches. CDR3 region: CASSQGLGGQGDTEAFF. CDR3 sequence (DNA): TGTGCCAGCAGCCAAGGACTAGGGGGCCAGGGAGACACTGAAGCTTTCTTT.

This sequence joins TRBV2 and TRBJ1-5; 9 nucleotides agree with TRBD1. Germline V CDR1 and CDR2: SNHLY, FYNNEI. V shed 6 bases and J 6 bases; nucleotides not matched to a gene: 3. The CDR3 is made up of 13 amino acids. CDR3 bases: TGTGCCAGCAGCGGGACAGGGCGTCAGCCCCAGCATTTT. It is translated as CASSGTGRQPQHF.

V usage is TRBV24-1 and J usage is TRBJ2-7; D may be TRBD2 (7 bases). This CDR3 is 16 amino acids long. V lost 4 bases and J lost 4, with 19 bases in between. CDR1 and CDR2 from the germline V gene are KGHDR and SFDVKD. The CDR3 reads CATSDGLGGERYEQYF. The CDR3 nucleotides are TGTGCCACCAGTGACGGACTAGGGGGGGAAAGGTACGAGCAGTACTTC.

This clone was seen a handful of times. V and J are TRBV7-9 and TRBJ1-6; tentatively, D is TRBD1 (6 bases). Trimming pared 1 base from V and 7 bases from J, leaving 11 bases between. This CDR3 region has 15 residues. Germline V gene lookup returns CDR1 SEHNR and CDR2 FQNEAQ (reference sequence). CDR3 loop: CASSLEGGLNSPLHF. CDR3 in DNA: TGTGCCAGCAGCTTAGAAGGGGGACTAAATTCACCCCTCCACTTT.

This chain joins TRBV15 and TRBJ2-1, with a tentative D call TRBD1 (5 bases). From germline, CDR1 is LNHNV and CDR2 YYDKDF (reference sequence). The CDR3 extends over 16 amino acids. Trimming removed 1 base at V and 2 bases at J, with 12 bases between. The CDR3 coding sequence is TGTGCCACCAGCAGAGGGGGCAGTTGGACCTACAATGAGCAGTTCTTC. Translating gives CATSRGGSWTYNEQFF.

This chain connects TRBV7-2 to TRBJ2-1; D is possibly TRBD2 (5 bases). Germline CDR1 is SGHTA and CDR2 is FQGNSA. CDR3 length: 15 amino acids. Trimming pared 3 bases from V and 6 bases from J, leaving 15 bases between. This chain's CDR3 is CASSLRFERTNEQFF. The CDR3 DNA reads as TGTGCCAGCAGCTTGAGGTTTGAGCGGACCAATGAGCAGTTCTTC.

The chain uses TRBV5-1 and TRBJ2-7, with 9 positions matching TRBD1. Unmatched junction bases numbered 5, after V lost 4 bases and J lost 6 bases. The CDR3 is 13 amino acids. Looked up from germline, CDR1 is SGHRS and CDR2 is YFSETQ. CDR3 residues: CASSPGQGLEQYF. In DNA form, the CDR3 reads TGCGCCAGCAGCCCGGGACAGGGACTCGAGCAGTACTTC.

The chain is built from TRBV6-5 and TRBJ2-3; 9 bases fit TRBD2. The CDR3 covers 14 residues. The ends lost 0 bases at V and 5 bases at J; junction bases unmatched: 0. The V gene's germline CDR1 is MNHEY and CDR2 SVGAGI. The CDR3 loop reads CASSYSRGGDTQYF. In nucleotides, the CDR3 is TGTGCCAGCAGTTACTCGCGGGGGGGAGATACGCAGTATTTT.

This clone was counted once. This sequence joins TRBV6-2 or TRBV6-3 and TRBJ1-1; possible D gene TRBD1, 5 bases. Germline CDR1 reads MNHEY; CDR2 reads SVGEGT. There are 14 residues in the CDR3. V gave up 5 bases and J gave up 5 bases, with 15 bases separating them. The chain's CDR3 is CASSPDGGRTEAFF. For the CDR3, the DNA is TGTGCCAGCAGTCCCGACGGGGGTAGGACTGAAGCTTTCTTT.

The chain combines TRBV23-1 with TRBJ1-4; TRBD1 matches 8 bases. TRBV23-1 is an ORF, with its function uncertain. There are 18 residues in the CDR3. V shed 0 bases, J shed 6 bases, and the junction held 12 bases outside the gene matches. The CDR3 here is CASSQSDRPGTGHEKLFF. The CDR3 DNA sequence: TGCGCCAGCAGTCAATCCGATCGCCCCGGGACAGGACATGAAAAACTGTTTTTT.

The chain uses TRBV18 and TRBJ2-7; 7 bases align to TRBD2. Germline trimming cut 6 bases from V and 4 bases from J; bases unmatched to any gene: 9. Germline assignment: CDR1 KGHSH and CDR2 LQKENI. There are 14 residues in the CDR3. For the CDR3, the DNA is TGTGCCAGCTCCGCCCGCTACGGGGGGTACGAGCAGTACTTC. Translation gives CASSARYGGYEQYF.

V is TRBV6-5 and J is TRBJ2-7, with 9 bases that match TRBD1. The CDR3 runs to 14 residues. J gave up 3 bases and V 7 bases, and 7 bases lay outside the gene matches. Germline V gene lookup returns CDR1 MNHEY and CDR2 SVGAGI. CDR3 in amino acids: CASTFGTGYYEQYF. CDR3 nucleotide sequence: TGTGCCAGCACTTTCGGGACAGGGTACTACGAGCAGTACTTC.

The V and J genes are TRBV15 and TRBJ2-7, with TRBD1 matching over 7 bases. The J segment lost 4 bases and the V segment lost 4 bases, leaving 10 bases of the junction unmatched. The CDR3 totals 15 residues. Germline assignment: CDR1 LNHNV and CDR2 YYDKDF (reference sequence). CDR3 loop: CATSKEPGQLYEQYF. In nucleotides, the CDR3 is TGTGCCACCAGCAAAGAACCGGGACAGCTTTACGAGCAGTACTTC.

The chain joins TRBV13 to TRBJ2-5; 9 bases map to TRBD1. From germline, CDR1 is PRHDT and CDR2 FYEKMQ (reference sequence). The junction had 7 bases not matched to a gene; V was cut back by 4 bases and J by 4 bases. The CDR3 is 15 amino acids. DNA for the CDR3: TGTGCCAGCAGCTCGGGACAGGGCTGGGGAGAGACCCAGTACTTC. It specifies CASSSGQGWGETQYF.

CDR3 region: CASSLGGDRVTFF. DNA for the CDR3: TGTGCCAGCAGCTTAGGGGGGGATAGGGTAACTTTCTTT. This chain joins TRBV7-2 and TRBJ1-1, with D possibly matching TRBD1 (5 bases). Trimming left V 1 base short and J 12 bases short, with 15 bases between. Per the germline V gene, CDR1 is SGHTA and CDR2 is FQGNSA. This CDR3 comprises 13 residues.

The chain has TRBV5-1 and TRBJ1-4; TRBD1 aligns across 7 bases. There are 15 residues in the CDR3. V trimming: 0 bases; J trimming: 5 bases; junction bases outside the gene matches: 4. Per the germline V gene, CDR1 is SGHRS and CDR2 is YFSETQ. The CDR3: CASSLAQGGNEKLFF. Written as DNA, the CDR3 is TGCGCCAGCAGCTTGGCGCAGGGGGGCAATGAAAAACTGTTTTTT.

This chain uses TRBV6-1 with TRBJ1-1; TRBD1 matches 7 bases. V dropped 3 bases and J dropped 9; count of bases not matched to a gene: 10. CDR3 size: 14 residues. From germline, CDR1 is MNHNS and CDR2 SASEGT. The CDR3 spells CASSDLRQGSKAFF. The CDR3 coding sequence is TGTGCCAGCAGTGATTTACGACAGGGTAGTAAAGCTTTCTTT.

The V gene is TRBV9, the J gene TRBJ1-1; the D gene is possibly TRBD1 (6 bases). CDR3 length equals 17 residues. The germline CDR1 and CDR2 sequences are SGDLS and YYNGEE. Trimming left V 0 bases short and J 0 bases short, with 15 bases between. CDR3 sequence (DNA): TGTGCCAGCAGCGTAGGGGGGCAGGTGAGGGTGAACACTGAAGCTTTCTTT. As protein: CASSVGGQVRVNTEAFF.

The chain has TRBV28 and TRBJ2-1, with TRBD2 matching over 10 bases. This CDR3 region has 16 residues. CDR1 and CDR2 from the germline V gene are MDHEN and SYDVKM. The trim removed 2 bases at V and 7 bases at J, leaving 8 bases unmatched. This chain's CDR3 is CASSLPTSGEPNEQFF. The CDR3 coding sequence is TGTGCCAGCAGTTTACCTACTAGCGGGGAACCTAATGAGCAGTTCTTC.

The gene calls are TRBV9 and TRBJ1-4, with a possible D match to TRBD1 (6 bases). Trimming stripped 0 bases from V and 7 bases from J, with 13 bases between. There are 15 residues in the CDR3. Germline V gene data show CDR1 as SGDLS and CDR2 as YYNGEE. For the CDR3, the DNA is TGTGCCAGCAGCGTAGAAGGGCAGGGGAGTGAAAAACTGTTTTTT. It translates to CASSVEGQGSEKLFF.

The chain joins TRBV4-3 to TRBJ1-5; tentative D call: TRBD1 (6 bases). V lost 4 bases, J lost 12 bases, and 22 bases lay in between. The length of the CDR3 is 15 residues. Germline V lookup: CDR1 LGHNA, CDR2 YSLEER. The CDR3 sequence is CASSPDRGGRSVQHF. The CDR3 bases are TGCGCCAGCAGCCCGGATCGCGGGGGGCGGTCTGTCCAGCATTTT.

In this sample, this clone turned up once. Written as DNA, the CDR3 is TGTGCCAGCAGCCCCGGGACAGGGGGATATGGCTACACCTTC. Translated: CASSPGTGGYGYTF. The J gene is TRBJ1-2, the V gene TRBV5-4, with 11 bases fitting TRBD1. The J segment lost 5 bases and the V segment lost 4 bases, leaving 4 bases of the junction unmatched. The CDR3 covers 14 residues. Germline V gives CDR1 SGHNT, CDR2 YYREEE (reference sequence).

This chain connects TRBV27 to TRBJ1-1; 10 bases line up with TRBD1. J was trimmed by 7 bases and V by 6 bases; bases with no gene match: 5. CDR1 is MNHEY and CDR2 is SMNVEV in the germline V gene (reference sequence). The CDR3 covers 13 residues. The CDR3 DNA is TGTGCCAGCAGATTCGGACAGGGGGTTGAAGCTTTCTTT. Its translation is CASRFGQGVEAFF.

The genes are TRBV5-6 and TRBJ1-1; 11 nucleotides line up with TRBD1. V lost 3 bases and J lost 5; bases outside the gene matches: 9. The CDR3 has 16 residues. Germline V gives CDR1 SGHDT, CDR2 YYEEEE. DNA for the CDR3: TGTGCCAGCAGCTCCGTCCCGGGACAGGGGGAGACTGAAGCTTTCTTT. Translated, it gives CASSSVPGQGETEAFF.